The next 25 T cell receptor beta chains were all read from a single sample in a study of shared clonotypes between healthy human individuals. Method: immunoSEQ multiplex PCR; TCRdb's copy keeps in-frame clones and lacks some. This table holds roughly 680,000 clones, roughly two thirds found once. Sequenced sample: memory CD4+ T cells sorted from blood. As for subset: CD45RA-negative fraction. These receptors were collected from a woman aged 30 to 39 in good health.

Comments on this clone: This sample includes further DNA sequences coding for the same CDR3. The V gene is TRBV19, the J gene TRBJ1-2; 9 positions match TRBD1. Trimming cost V 7 bases and J 2 bases; bases outside gene matches: 5. Germline V gives CDR1 LNHDA, CDR2 SQIVND (reference sequence). The CDR3 covers 14 residues. The chain's CDR3 is CASNTGTGNYGYTF. The DNA of the CDR3 is TGTGCCAGTAACACCGGGACAGGGAACTATGGCTACACCTTC.

This clone was found many times. This rearrangement joins TRBV2 to TRBJ1-1, with 8 bases fitting TRBD1. Trimming removed 6 bases from V and 1 base from J; junction bases left unmatched: 7. CDR3 size: 15 residues. Per germline, CDR1 SNHLY and CDR2 FYNNEI. CDR3 bases: TGTGCCAGCAGAGAGACAGGGGAGTCGAACACTGAAGCTTTCTTT. Translation: CASRETGESNTEAFF. The full variable domain, in which reference TRBV2 and TRBJ1-1 provide the parts outside the CDR3, is EPEVTQTPSHQVTQMGQEVILRCVPISNHLYFYWYRQILGQKVEFLVSFYNNEISEKSEIFDDQFSVERPDGSNFTLKIRSTKLEDSAMYFCASRETGESNTEAFFGQGTRLTVV.

The gene calls are TRBV28 and TRBJ2-2; possibly TRBD1 for D (6 bases). Germline loops: CDR1 MDHEN, CDR2 SYDVKM. The CDR3 runs 18 residues. Trimming took 3 bases from V and 3 from J, leaving 20 bases between them. CDR3 sequence (DNA): TGTGCCAGCAGTTTTACAAGGGGGAAAGGACAGCACACCGGGGAGCTGTTTTTT. It specifies CASSFTRGKGQHTGELFF.

Note on this clone: A far bigger clonotype differs at one base, so this is likely a read error. The same CDR3 is also encoded by other DNA sequences in this sample. This chain uses TRBV2 with TRBJ2-7; D remains unclear. The CDR3 length is 11 residues. Germline loops: CDR1 SNHLY, CDR2 FYNNEI. V was trimmed by 5 bases and J by 3 bases, leaving 5 bases between them. The chain's CDR3 is CASSYSYEQYF. CDR3 bases: TGTGCCAGCAGTTACAGCTACGAGCAGTACTTC.

This clone was observed once. The gene calls are TRBV9 and TRBJ1-5, with D tentatively TRBD1 (5 bases). The germline gives CDR1 SGDLS, CDR2 YYNGEE. The CDR3 totals 14 residues. V lost 3 bases, J lost 3 bases, and 10 bases lay in between. The CDR3 DNA reads as TGTGCCAGCAGCGCGGACACCACCAATCAGCCCCAGCATTTT. Its translation: CASSADTTNQPQHF. The whole variable domain, remainder taken from reference TRBV9 and TRBJ1-5, is DSGVTQTPKHLITATGQRVTLRCSPRSGDLSVYWYQQSLDQGLQFLIQYYNGEERAKGNILERFSAQQFPDLHSELNLSSLELGDSALYFCASSADTTNQPQHFGDGTRLSIL.

J is TRBJ1-2 and V is TRBV28; D call uncertain. The V end lost 3 bases, the J end lost 6 bases, and 8 bases lay between the germline ends. Germline CDR1 reads MDHEN; CDR2 reads SYDVKM. This CDR3 region has 12 residues. CDR3 region: CASSFGSHGYTF. The CDR3 nucleotides are TGTGCCAGCAGTTTTGGGTCCCATGGCTACACCTTC.

The chain employs TRBV5-6 and TRBJ2-1; 8 nucleotides match TRBD2. The CDR3 loop spans 16 amino acids. The junction had 6 bases not matched to a gene; V was cut back by 4 bases and J by 0 bases. Germline assignment: CDR1 SGHDT and CDR2 YYEEEE. CDR3 sequence reads: CASSQIAGSSYNEQFF. The CDR3 DNA reads as TGTGCCAGCAGCCAGATAGCGGGAAGCTCCTACAATGAGCAGTTCTTC.

This chain uses TRBV12-2 with TRBJ1-3. TRBV12-2 is marked as a pseudogene. The CDR3 has 18 residues. The CDR3 bases are TGTGCAAGTCGCTCAATGACACGGGGAAGAGGGTCTGGAAACACCATATATTTT. Translating it yields CASRSMTRGRGSGNTIYF.

The chain combines TRBV7-2 with TRBJ2-3, with TRBD1 matching 7 bases. The CDR3 has 16 residues. Germline trimming cut 5 bases from V and 4 bases from J; bases unmatched to any gene: 12. Per the germline V gene, CDR1 is SGHTA and CDR2 is FQGNSA. The CDR3 nucleotides read TGTGCCAGCAGCCCCGGGACAGTCATGGTCGCAGATACGCAGTATTTT. Encoded protein: CASSPGTVMVADTQYF.

The J gene is TRBJ1-2, the V gene TRBV5-4; the D gene is possibly TRBD1 (6 bases). This CDR3 has 14 residues. The germline V and J ends were trimmed by 4 bases and 6 bases, with 16 bases remaining between them. The germline V gene encodes CDR1 SGHNT and CDR2 YYREEE (reference sequence). The CDR3 protein is CASSLYTGSDGYTF. The CDR3 DNA reads as TGTGCCAGCAGCCTATATACAGGGTCCGATGGCTACACCTTC.

There are a few counts of this clone. The V and J genes are TRBV28 and TRBJ2-5; the D gene is possibly TRBD1 (5 bases). The CDR3 contains 13 residues. Trimming removed 10 bases from V and 0 bases from J, with 12 bases in between. Germline CDR1 is MDHEN and CDR2 is SYDVKM. The CDR3 loop reads CAILGQDQETQYF. The DNA of the CDR3 is TGTGCCATACTGGGGCAGGACCAAGAGACCCAGTACTTC. The variable domain in full, with the rest retrieved from reference TRBV28 and TRBJ2-5, is DVKVTQSSRYLVKRTGEKVFLECVQDMDHENMFWYRQDPGLGLRLIYFSYDVKMKEKGDIPEGYSVSREKKERFSLILESASTNQTSMYLCAILGQDQETQYFGPGTRLLVL.

V is TRBV4-1 and J is TRBJ2-6; D possibly corresponds to TRBD2 (5 bases). The CDR3 covers 20 residues. CDR1 and CDR2 from the germline V gene are MGHRA and YSYEKL. V was shortened by 1 base and J by 0 bases, with 19 bases between the two germline ends. Here the CDR3 DNA reads TGCGCCAGCAGCCAAGCCAGGACTGTGCTTATGGGCTCTGGGGCCAACGTCCTGACTTTC. Translation gives CASSQARTVLMGSGANVLTF.

Comment on this clone: Other DNA sequences in this sample translate to the same CDR3. The rearrangement links TRBV28 to TRBJ1-2; D remains ambiguous. The CDR3 is 11 amino acids. Germline CDR1 and CDR2: MDHEN and SYDVKM. V lost 6 bases, J lost 6 bases, and 8 bases lay in between. CDR3 DNA sequence: TGTGCCAGCAGCTCAAGGGATGGCTACACCTTC. Amino acids: CASSSRDGYTF.

The gene calls are TRBV2 and TRBJ2-5; maybe TRBD1 (6 bases). Trimming shortened V by 4 bases and J by 5 bases, and 14 bases separated the two germline ends. This CDR3 is 14 amino acids long. The V gene's germline CDR1 is SNHLY and CDR2 FYNNEI. The CDR3 region is CASSAVPQGETQYF. In DNA form, the CDR3 reads TGTGCCAGCAGTGCGGTCCCCCAGGGGGAGACCCAGTACTTC.

The chain links TRBV11-2 to TRBJ2-7, with no clear D. The CDR3 covers 12 residues. CDR1 and CDR2 from the germline V gene are SGHAT and FQNNGV. The V gene lost 4 bases and the J gene lost 3 bases, with 7 bases spanning the gap. Here the CDR3 DNA reads TGTGCCAGCAGCTCCCTGGGCTACGAGCAGTACTTC. Protein sequence: CASSSLGYEQYF.

This sequence joins TRBV10-1 and TRBJ2-1, with 7 bases matching TRBD2. V trimming: 4 bases; J trimming: 6 bases; junction bases outside the gene matches: 15. The CDR3 is made up of 17 amino acids. Germline loops: CDR1 WNHNN, CDR2 SYGVQD (reference sequence). The CDR3 DNA reads as TGCGCCAGCAGTGCTCTGGCTAGCGGAAGCAAGGGCAATGAGCAGTTCTTC. Its protein is CASSALASGSKGNEQFF.

The chain carries TRBV6-6 and TRBJ1-5; tentative D call: TRBD1 (6 bases). Trimming removed 4 bases from V and 7 bases from J, with 14 bases in between. The CDR3 sequence is 14 residues long. Germline lookup yields CDR1 MNHNY and CDR2 SVGAGI (reference sequence). The CDR3 region has the DNA TGTGCCAGCAGTTCACAGGGTTTCGGACAGCCCCAGCATTTT. As protein: CASSSQGFGQPQHF.

The J gene is TRBJ2-5, the V gene TRBV10-3; 7 bases align to TRBD2. The germline V gene has CDR1 ENHRY and CDR2 SYGVKD. This CDR3 contains 17 residues. Trimming cost V 6 bases and J 1 base; bases outside gene matches: 14. The CDR3 protein is CAISPGGTGGSQETQYF. The CDR3 nucleotides are TGTGCCATCAGCCCCGGGGGGACCGGGGGGAGCCAAGAGACCCAGTACTTC.

The V call is TRBV28, the J call TRBJ2-2; 8 bases fit TRBD1. Unmatched junction bases numbered 5, after V lost 2 bases and J lost 0 bases. Germline loops: CDR1 MDHEN, CDR2 SYDVKM. This CDR3 is 17 amino acids long. DNA for the CDR3: TGTGCCAGCAGTTTAGCCCAGGGGGCAGCGAACACCGGGGAGCTGTTTTTT. Translating gives CASSLAQGAANTGELFF.

This chain links TRBV5-1 with TRBJ2-7; TRBD1 agrees at 12 bases. The length of the CDR3 is 16 residues. V trimming: 5 bases; J trimming: 5 bases; junction bases outside the gene matches: 11. The germline V gene encodes CDR1 SGHRS and CDR2 YFSETQ. CDR3 coding DNA: TGCGCCAGCAGAAGCCGGGACAGGGGGCCTCGGGACGAGCAGTACTTC. This encodes CASRSRDRGPRDEQYF.

The chain recombines TRBV4-2 with TRBJ2-5, with D unclear. Between the trimmed V and J ends, which lost 5 bases and 3 bases, there was a span of 13 bases. The CDR3 runs 14 residues. The germline V gene encodes CDR1 LGHNA and CDR2 YNFKEQ. The CDR3 nucleotides read TGTGCCAGCAGCAAATGGCGCGGTAAAGAGACCCAGTACTTC. This gives the protein CASSKWRGKETQYF.

V is TRBV19 and J is TRBJ1-2, with a tentative D call TRBD1 (5 bases). The CDR3 length is 13 residues. Looked up from germline, CDR1 is LNHDA and CDR2 is SQIVND (reference sequence). Trimming removed 6 bases from V and 9 bases from J, with 17 bases in between. The CDR3 region has the DNA TGTGCCAGTAGACCTTGGGGGGATCTGAGCTACACCTTC. Its protein product is CASRPWGDLSYTF. The full variable domain, its missing parts supplied by reference TRBV19 and TRBJ1-2, is DGGITQSPKYLFRKEGQNVTLSCEQNLNHDAMYWYRQDPGQGLRLIYYSQIVNDFQKGDIAEGYSVSREKKESFPLTVTSAQKNPTAFYLCASRPWGDLSYTFGSGTRLTVV.

The gene calls are TRBV30 and TRBJ1-5; D is perhaps TRBD1 (5 bases). Looked up from germline, CDR1 is GTSNPN and CDR2 is SVGIG (reference sequence). There are 15 residues in the CDR3. Trimming left V 2 bases short and J 1 base short, with 12 bases between. The CDR3 spells CAWSWRGRSNQPQHF. DNA for the CDR3: TGTGCCTGGAGTTGGAGGGGAAGGAGCAATCAGCCCCAGCATTTT.

V is TRBV10-2 and J is TRBJ2-1; D could derive from TRBD1 or TRBD2 (5 bases each). Germline CDR1 and CDR2: WSHSY and SAAADI. CDR3 size: 14 residues. With 5 bases removed from V and 7 bases from J, the gap between germline ends came to 15 bases. The CDR3 is CASSYTGTTNEQFF. The CDR3, as DNA: TGCGCCAGCAGTTACACCGGGACGACTAATGAGCAGTTCTTC.

V usage is TRBV6-5 and J usage is TRBJ1-4; TRBD1 matches 10 bases. The ends lost 6 bases at V and 10 bases at J; junction bases unmatched: 8. The germline V gene has CDR1 MNHEY and CDR2 SVGAGI. The CDR3 is 14 amino acids. The CDR3 reads CASRPGQGSGKLFF. DNA of the CDR3: TGTGCCAGCAGGCCGGGACAGGGGTCAGGAAAACTGTTTTTT.